This T cell receptor beta chain was identified during a study of blood T cells in healthy people across ages (dated by TCRdb to the mid-2010s). In the study overall: Template switching captured roughly one uniquely barcoded TCR beta cDNA molecule per two T cells in model experiments. Age-related changes in TCR beta repertoire diversity were measured in the study by deep sequencing normalized with unique cDNA molecular identifiers. Donors were grouped into four age groups: young (average roughly 15 years), middle-aged (about 38), aged (around 60) and long-lived (just over 80). Donors of different ages were randomly distributed across sequencing lanes to avoid experimental bias. For two donors (one aged 18 to 30 and one aged 80 or older), the study analyzed two additional independent replicas of 1 million unique cDNA reads from the same blood draw.

A distance of 13 bases separates the germline ends of V and J, which lose 4 bases and 7 bases respectively. Per the germline V gene (reference sequence), MNHEY is the CDR1 and SMNVEV is the CDR2. The CDR3 has 13 amino acids, counting the end cysteine and phenylalanine. Only the CDR3 DNA is retained, 39 bases long and in frame from the first base. A note on this clonotype: What antigen it recognizes has not been identified. No base-level quality is on record; no much larger clone is a single base apart.

Summary of the overall study and its limitations: The long-lived group showed more naive CD4+ T cells, fewer expanded clones and increased TCR diversity than the aged group, suggesting age selection. The CMV infection status of donors was not known, potentially confounding age-related changes in expanded clonotypes. Estimates of total diversity from one million sequenced T cells were regarded as lower bounds and underestimates. Because profiling used bulk unsorted PBMCs, naive and antigen-experienced compartments could not be compared conclusively. The percentage of naive T cells measured by flow cytometry correlated strongly with observed TCR beta diversity. As age increased, observed TCR beta diversity per million T cells dropped in a roughly linear way, and a significant reduction was already evident by age about 40.

Libraries were built with 5' RACE. The sequencer listed for this sample is Illumina HiSeq 2500. A second PCR of about 6 to 12 cycles was run with a J-beta primer mix and a sample-barcoded 5' primer. Each TCR beta cDNA molecule received a unique molecular identifier from a template-switch 5' adaptor carrying 12 random nucleotides. Each sample yielded at least 3 million CDR3-containing paired-end reads. The Mint cDNA synthesis kit, primed by a TRBC-specific oligonucleotide, was used to synthesize first-strand cDNA from all RNA. Following uracil-DNA glycosylase treatment, a first 18-cycle PCR with universal primers M1SS and BC2_uni_R was performed on all cDNA. Per the authors' processing: For normalization, 1 million high-quality reads were randomly selected from each sample, with every read carrying a distinct molecular identifier. Instead of being binned into consensus sequences, reads that shared molecular identifiers were thrown out. MiTCR, run with a Q25 quality threshold and the strictest error-elimination algorithm, handled CDR3 identification, clonotype clustering and error correction. Lower-bound total TCR beta diversity was estimated with a nonparametric unseen species model using Euler transformation. TCRdb reanalyzed the raw reads on its own, using fastp at Q25 for trimming and MiXCR for clone calling, and kept in-frame beta chains. When rows share a CDR3 protein, they turn into one entry using the most common DNA and genes. The V and J calls follow TCRdb's processing rather than the paper's. This sample is represented by approximately 1.5 million distinct CDR3 sequences; around 35% of them were singletons. The top ten clonotypes cover approximately 10% of the sample.

Systemically healthy Caucasian individuals from Russia, 39 in total and aged about 6 to 100 years, were included as donors. Each donor gave 9.5 to 10 milliliters of peripheral blood, drawn into EDTA-treated Vacutainer tubes. PBMCs were isolated by Ficoll-Paque density-gradient centrifugation, with at least 6 million obtained per sample. Trizol reagent was used to extract total RNA from the PBMCs, yielding at least 6 micrograms per sample. The percentages of naive CD45RAhigh/CD27high T cells were determined by flow cytometry on a PBMC aliquot from every donor. The chain uses TRBV27 and TRBJ1-2; the D gene is perhaps TRBD1, on 5 matching bases. The receptor was isolated from a woman in her 30s in good health. Sequencing used blood. The DNA is as follows: TGTGCCAGCAGTTATGAGGGGTACTCTGGCTACACCTTC. Translated, this is CASSYEGYSGYTF.